This T cell receptor (beta chain) came from a study of blood T cell repertoires in COVID-19. Study-level information: Both acute and convalescent COVID-19 samples were obtained from the United States, Italy and Spain. The cDNA or gDNA used as material had been derived from T cells, B-cell-depleted T cells, or PBMCs.

Per the study methods: Reference gene primer amplification yielded estimated nucleated cell counts. Sequencing used immunoSEQ multiplex PCR; TCRdb keeps in-frame clones, though not all of them. V and J calls and clone size are those listed in that table; D and trimming were worked out from the DNA. Of 250,000 to 350,000 clones listed, around 87% were seen once; the top ten hold around 7.8%. The V gene's germline CDR1 is SGHTA and CDR2 FQGNSA. This CDR3 spans 14 amino acids. V lost 5 bases to trimming and J lost 7 bases; unmatched junction nucleotides: 7. The sample comprised peripheral blood. This sequence was found in a woman in her fifties or sixties who had recovered from COVID-19. This chain joins TRBV7-2 and TRBJ2-1; 8 nucleotides align to TRBD1. CDR3 in amino acids: CASSPGGWSNEQFF. CDR3 bases: TGTGCCAGCAGCCCAGGGGGCTGGTCAAATGAGCAGTTCTTC.